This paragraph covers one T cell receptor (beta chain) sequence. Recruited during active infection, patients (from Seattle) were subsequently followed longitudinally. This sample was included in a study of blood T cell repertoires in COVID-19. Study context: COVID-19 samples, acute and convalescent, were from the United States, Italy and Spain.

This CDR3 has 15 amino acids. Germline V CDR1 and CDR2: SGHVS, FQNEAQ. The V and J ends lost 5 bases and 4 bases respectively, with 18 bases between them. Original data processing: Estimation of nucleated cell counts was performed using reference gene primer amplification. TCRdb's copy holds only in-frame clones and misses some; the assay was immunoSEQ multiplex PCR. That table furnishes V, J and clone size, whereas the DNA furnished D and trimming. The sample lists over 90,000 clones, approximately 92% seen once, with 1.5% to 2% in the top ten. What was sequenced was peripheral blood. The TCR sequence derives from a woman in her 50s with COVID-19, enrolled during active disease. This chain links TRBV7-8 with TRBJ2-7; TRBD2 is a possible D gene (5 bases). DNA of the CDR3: TGTGCCAGCAGCCCCTTACGGGGAAAATCATACGAGCAGTACTTC. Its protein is CASSPLRGKSYEQYF.